The text below deals with one T cell receptor beta chain. The V end was cut by 4 bases, the J end by 5 bases, with 20 bases between. The CDR3 runs 16 residues. Germline V lookup: CDR1 DFQATT, CDR2 SNEGSKA (reference sequence). TCRdb processed the PCR reads anew with MiXCR; each CDR3 protein has one entry. This sample yields some 20,000 distinct CDR3 sequences, of which roughly 63% are seen a single time; about 1.1% belongs to the top ten. This sample is drawn from a study of vaccination and CD4 T cells after COVID-19. The sequence came from a human donor who had recovered from COVID-19. The material sequenced was CD4+ T cells from blood, taken after SARS-CoV-2 vaccination. This chain links TRBV20-1 with TRBJ1-4; D may be TRBD1 (6 bases). CDR3 coding DNA: TGCAGTGCTAAAAGCGCAGAAGGCAGGGGAAATGAAAAACTGTTTTTT. It specifies CSAKSAEGRGNEKLFF.